This T cell receptor (beta chain) was captured in a study of low-dose radiotherapy and immunotherapy resistance in tumors (dated by TCRdb to between 2021 and 2024). Background on the whole study: In Cohort 1, 0.5 Gy per fraction was delivered every 2 weeks, and a total PTV dose of 6.5 Gy was prescribed. Randomization of trial participants into treatment groups was not performed. Eight patients were included in the translational analysis: three from the first dose cohort and the first five from the second dose cohort. Cyclophosphamide 200 mg/m2 was administered intravenously every two weeks, one day before each radiation and immunotherapy administration. Starting on cycle 1 day 1, patients took 300 mg of aspirin by mouth once daily for four cycles. Nivolumab was administered intravenously as a 240 mg flat dose every two weeks, and ipilimumab was administered intravenously at 1 mg/kg every six weeks. For Cohort 2, the dose was 1 Gy per fraction given every two weeks, adding up to 13 Gy in total across 26 weeks.

The sequencer was an Illumina HiSeq 2500. Superscript III and a set of TRAV- and TRBV-specific primers were used to synthesize first-strand cDNA, so that both TCRalpha and TCRbeta chains were covered. TCRs were amplified for about 20 PCR cycles with Phusion, using a constant-region primer paired with the adapter attached to the V primers. The isolated mRNA was amplified using the MessageAmp II aRNA Amplification Kit, with in vitro transcription performed for approximately 16 hours at 37 degrees C. The Dynabeads mRNA DIRECT Purification Kit was used to isolate the mRNA for TCR sequencing. A second approximately 23-cycle Phusion PCR added indexed Illumina adapters, and products were purified with AMPure XP beads. The authors' analysis ran thus. Custom Perl scripts were used to pool TCR sequences that encoded the same protein, to remove out-of-frame sequences, and to calculate the abundance of each clonotype. Any TCR sequence backed by just one read was left out of the analysis. The metrics used to describe the repertoires included Shannon entropy, Gini index, clonality, richness, and the frequency of TCRs shared between repertoires. TCRdb passed the public sequencing reads through fastp at Q25 and MiXCR, retaining productive beta sequences. Rows are combined by CDR3 protein, so each entry shows the most common genes and DNA. The V and J calls shown here were made by TCRdb, not taken from the authors' results. The sample profile shows tens of thousands of distinct CDR3 sequences; 15% to 20% of them were found once. The ten top clones hold 1.1% to 1.5% of the sample.

Interpreted using the paper, the time point label stands for: after trial treatment. Explained via the paper, the treatment or condition label denotes: LDRT plus nivolumab, ipilimumab, low-dose cyclophosphamide and aspirin (RACIN trial). Donors were enrolled in RACIN, a single-arm phase I dose-escalation trial in which nivolumab, ipilimumab, aspirin, low-dose cyclophosphamide and low-dose radiotherapy were combined. To be eligible, a patient needed to have an advanced solid tumor that was TIL-negative. At least ten counts were recorded for this clonotype. The clone's antigen remains unknown. No clone much larger than this one lies a single base away; base qualities are absent. The CDR3 holds 16 amino acids from the cysteine to the phenylalanine. Just the 48-base CDR3 DNA is kept, in frame starting at base 1. The germline V gene yields MNHEY for CDR1 and SVGEGT for CDR2. The trim is 2 bases for V and 5 bases for J, with a gap of 18 bases between the germline ends.

This clonotype was sampled from a male donor with prostate cancer. Material: PBMCs, obtained after low-dose radiotherapy plus immunotherapy. This chain is built from TRBV6-2 or TRBV6-3 and TRBJ1-1; TRBD1 might be the D gene, on 5 matching bases. The DNA sequence follows: TGTGCCAGCAGTTACGTGTCAGGGCTACGTCGTACTGAAGCTTTCTTT. This sequence encodes CASSYVSGLRRTEAFF.